The 9 T cell receptor beta chains given below trace back to one sample, sequenced in a study of T cells expressing NK-cell markers. TCRdb reprocessed the 5' RACE reads, with one entry per CDR3 protein and no DNA. This repertoire includes 200,000 to 300,000 distinct CDR3 sequences. Sample: blood T cells: a sorted CD56 or NKG2C T cell subset, CD4+ or CD8+ T cells, or bulk PBMC T cells (not recorded which). The receptors here all came from a woman between 18 and 70 years old in good health.

CDR3 in amino acids: CASSEDQLALWTQYF. This chain joins TRBV2 and TRBJ2-5; the TCRdb D gene call, TRBD2, has no DNA to confirm it. Germline V CDR1 and CDR2: SNHLY, FYNNEI. This CDR3 region has 15 residues.

The chain has TRBV27 and TRBJ2-7. CDR3 length: 15 residues. Germline V gene lookup returns CDR1 MNHEY and CDR2 SMNVEV (reference sequence). The CDR3 here is CASSLRLQLSYEQYF.

The V call is TRBV29-1, the J call TRBJ1-3; TCRdb reports TRBD1, a call that lacks DNA to check it against. The V gene's germline CDR1 is SQVTM and CDR2 ANQGSEA. This CDR3 comprises 14 residues. Here the CDR3 reads CSVGVQGKGNTIYF.

The chain couples TRBV28 to TRBJ2-3; TCRdb proposes TRBD1, but this gene call is untestable without DNA. CDR1 is MDHEN and CDR2 is SYDVKM in the germline V gene. The CDR3 has 16 residues. Here the CDR3 reads CASSPLGQLNTDTQYF. Drawing the rest from reference TRBV28 and TRBJ2-3, the complete variable domain is DVKVTQSSRYLVKRTGEKVFLECVQDMDHENMFWYRQDPGLGLRLIYFSYDVKMKEKGDIPEGYSVSREKKERFSLILESASTNQTSMYLCASSPLGQLNTDTQYFGPGTRLTVL.

This rearrangement joins TRBV5-1 to TRBJ1-1. CDR1 and CDR2 (germline): SGHRS, YFSETQ. There are 15 residues in the CDR3. The CDR3 sequence: CASSLEGLVNTEAFF.

The CDR3 loop reads CASSVGRPNYGYTF. This chain uses TRBV9 with TRBJ1-2. There are 14 residues in the CDR3. Germline V gene data show CDR1 as SGDLS and CDR2 as YYNGEE. Full variable domain (outside the CDR3, taken from reference TRBV9 and TRBJ1-2): DSGVTQTPKHLITATGQRVTLRCSPRSGDLSVYWYQQSLDQGLQFLIQYYNGEERAKGNILERFSAQQFPDLHSELNLSSLELGDSALYFCASSVGRPNYGYTFGSGTRLTVV.

This rearrangement joins TRBV5-1 to TRBJ2-5; absent DNA, TCRdb's TRBD2 call cannot be checked. The germline gives CDR1 SGHRS, CDR2 YFSETQ. This CDR3 spans 16 amino acids. This CDR3 is CASSLRRTSGAETQYF.

The gene calls are TRBV18 and TRBJ1-3. The CDR3 is 16 residues long. Germline V CDR1 and CDR2: KGHSH, LQKENI. This CDR3 is CASSPPLKSSGNTIYF.

This chain links TRBV27 with TRBJ2-5; TCRdb's assignment of TRBD1 cannot be checked, as there is no DNA. The CDR3 has 14 residues. Germline values: CDR1 MNHEY, CDR2 SMNVEV (reference sequence). CDR3 protein: CASSWGRGQETQYF.